One sample yielded the 19 T cell receptor beta chains listed below, sequenced in a study of shared clonotypes between healthy human individuals. Repertoires were generated with immunoSEQ multiplex PCR, while TCRdb's copy carries only in-frame clones and drops some. The table lists about 380,000 clones, just over 95% of them singletons. Sequenced material: memory CD8+ T cells sorted from blood. Subset specified: CD45RO+ cells pooled with CCR7-negative TemRA cells. These receptors were taken from a man younger than 45 in good health.

V usage is TRBV25-1 and J usage is TRBJ2-7, with TRBD2 as a possible D gene (6 bases). CDR3 length equals 13 residues. From germline, CDR1 is MGHDK and CDR2 SYGVNS. V gave up 0 bases and J gave up 9 bases, with 12 bases separating them. CDR3 in amino acids: CASSEYEGRGQYF. The CDR3, as DNA: TGTGCCAGCAGTGAATACGAGGGGCGGGGGCAGTACTTC.

The chain links TRBV2 to TRBJ1-4; 9 nucleotides match TRBD1. V lost 6 bases to trimming and J lost 8 bases; unmatched junction nucleotides: 7. CDR1 and CDR2 (germline): SNHLY, FYNNEI. The CDR3 is 14 residues long. CDR3 region: CASSPDRGGEKLFF. The CDR3 DNA sequence: TGTGCCAGCAGCCCGGACAGGGGAGGGGAAAAACTGTTTTTT. The full variable domain, in which reference TRBV2 and TRBJ1-4 provide the parts outside the CDR3, is EPEVTQTPSHQVTQMGQEVILRCVPISNHLYFYWYRQILGQKVEFLVSFYNNEISEKSEIFDDQFSVERPDGSNFTLKIRSTKLEDSAMYFCASSPDRGGEKLFFGSGTQLSVL.

This clone was observed once. The chain is built from TRBV5-6 and TRBJ1-1; perhaps TRBD1 as D (5 bases). The CDR3 extends over 13 amino acids. The V end was cut by 1 base, the J end by 7 bases, with 11 bases between. The germline V gene encodes CDR1 SGHDT and CDR2 YYEEEE. The CDR3: CASSLRREVEAFF. CDR3 nucleotides: TGTGCCAGCAGCTTGCGCAGGGAGGTTGAAGCTTTCTTT.

The sample holds one count of this clone. The V and J genes are TRBV5-1 and TRBJ2-7; 8 bases align to TRBD2. Losses at the gene ends were 3 bases for V and 6 bases for J; bases not matched to a gene: 11. The CDR3 contains 15 residues. Germline V gene sequence: CDR1 SGHRS, CDR2 YFSETQ. As DNA, the CDR3 is TGCGCCAGCAGCTCGGGACTAGTAGAAGGGGGCGAGCAGTACTTC. Translating gives CASSSGLVEGGEQYF.

This clone was seen just once. The chain is built from TRBV6-6 and TRBJ1-5; D is uncertain. Trimming removed 8 bases at V and 5 bases at J, with 10 bases between. This CDR3 is 12 amino acids long. Germline V lookup: CDR1 MNHNY, CDR2 SVGAGI (reference sequence). The CDR3 nucleotides read TGTGCCAGCCGAATCGAATATCAGCCCCAGCATTTT. Translated: CASRIEYQPQHF.

CDR3 sequence: CASSSGLNQPQHF. CDR3 DNA: TGTGCCAGCAGCTCCGGACTGAATCAGCCCCAGCATTTT. This rearrangement joins TRBV7-9 to TRBJ1-5; D is undetermined. Trimming stripped 4 bases from V and 4 bases from J, with 8 bases between. The germline V gene encodes CDR1 SEHNR and CDR2 FQNEAQ (reference sequence). The CDR3 is made up of 13 amino acids.

This chain links TRBV25-1 with TRBJ2-7; 7 bases line up with TRBD2. The CDR3 contains 12 residues. From germline, CDR1 is MGHDK and CDR2 SYGVNS. V lost 7 bases to trimming and J lost 2 bases; unmatched junction nucleotides: 2. The CDR3 DNA follows: TGTGCCAGCACTAGCGGAGCCTACGAGCAGTACTTC. Translation: CASTSGAYEQYF.

The rearrangement uses TRBV19 and TRBJ2-5, with 14 nucleotides matching TRBD2. There are 17 residues in the CDR3. Germline values: CDR1 LNHDA, CDR2 SQIVND (reference sequence). J lost 4 bases, V lost 5 bases, and 9 bases had no gene match. CDR3 DNA: TGTGCCAGTAGTCGGGGACTAGCGGGAGATATCGGAGAGACCCAGTACTTC. Its translation: CASSRGLAGDIGETQYF.

The chain has TRBV7-6 and TRBJ2-5, with D unresolved. From germline, CDR1 is SGHVS and CDR2 FNYEAQ. This CDR3 is built from 13 residues. The V and J ends lost 6 bases and 2 bases respectively, with 10 bases between them. CDR3 in DNA: TGTGCCAGCAGACCTCCCCTACAAGAGACCCAGTACTTC. This sequence encodes CASRPPLQETQYF.

This chain joins TRBV28 and TRBJ2-3, with D perhaps given as TRBD1 or TRBD2 (5 bases each). CDR1 and CDR2 (germline): MDHEN, SYDVKM. Trimming stripped 2 bases from V and 6 bases from J, with 18 bases between. The length of the CDR3 is 16 residues. CDR3 sequence (DNA): TGTGCCAGCAGTTTACGGGATGGGGGTGGACGGGATACGCAGTATTTT. Translation: CASSLRDGGGRDTQYF.

The chain couples TRBV6-4 to TRBJ2-3; D is undetermined. Trimming cost V 6 bases and J 0 bases, with 10 bases left between them. CDR1 is MRHNA, CDR2 SNTAGT, per germline. The CDR3 covers 14 residues. This CDR3 reads CASRESGSTDTQYF. The CDR3 DNA follows: TGTGCCAGCAGGGAGAGTGGTAGCACAGATACGCAGTATTTT.

V usage is TRBV4-1 and J usage is TRBJ2-7; TRBD2 is a possible D gene (5 bases). The CDR3 spans 15 residues. Between the trimmed V and J ends, which lost 5 bases and 0 bases, there was a span of 14 bases. Germline V gene sequence: CDR1 MGHRA, CDR2 YSYEKL. The CDR3 sequence: CASSSGGFGSYEQYF. Written as DNA, the CDR3 is TGCGCCAGCAGCTCTGGCGGGTTTGGCTCCTACGAGCAGTACTTC.

The chain joins TRBV28 to TRBJ2-7; weak D call: TRBD2 (5 bases). Trimming shortened V by 2 bases and J by 6 bases, and 14 bases separated the two germline ends. The CDR3 has 14 residues. Germline V lookup: CDR1 MDHEN, CDR2 SYDVKM. Here the CDR3 reads CASSLAGSVSEQYF. DNA of the CDR3: TGTGCCAGCAGTTTAGCGGGTTCGGTTAGCGAGCAGTACTTC.

The chain employs TRBV28 and TRBJ1-5, with D possibly matching TRBD1 (5 bases). Trimming left V 8 bases short and J 3 bases short, with 11 bases between. The CDR3 contains 13 residues. Germline V gene lookup returns CDR1 MDHEN and CDR2 SYDVKM. The CDR3 coding sequence is TGTGCCAGCCACCTCGGGGCCAATCAGCCCCAGCATTTT. Translated: CASHLGANQPQHF.

The chain employs TRBV25-1 and TRBJ2-3; D remains ambiguous. The CDR3 spans 15 residues. The germline CDR1 and CDR2 sequences are MGHDK and SYGVNS. Trimming left V 6 bases short and J 0 bases short, with 13 bases between. CDR3 loop: CASSPTPSSTDTQYF. The CDR3 nucleotides read TGTGCCAGCAGCCCAACGCCCTCTAGCACAGATACGCAGTATTTT.

The chain recombines TRBV5-1 with TRBJ2-3, with D hard to call. Germline V gene lookup returns CDR1 SGHRS and CDR2 YFSETQ. The CDR3 runs 14 residues. Trimming took off 0 bases at V and 0 bases at J, with 5 bases between the two ends. CDR3 sequence: CASSLVTSTDTQYF. Written as DNA, the CDR3 is TGCGCCAGCAGCTTGGTGACTAGCACAGATACGCAGTATTTT. Full variable domain (rest looked up from reference TRBV5-1 and TRBJ2-3): KAGVTQTPRYLIKTRGQQVTLSCSPISGHRSVSWYQQTPGQGLQFLFEYFSETQRNKGNFPGRFSGRQFSNSRSEMNVSTLELGDSALYLCASSLVTSTDTQYFGPGTRLTVL.

The rearrangement joins TRBV2 to TRBJ2-2, with 13 positions matching TRBD2. The junction had 10 bases not matched to a gene; V was cut back by 5 bases and J by 7 bases. The CDR3 has 17 residues. The germline V gene has CDR1 SNHLY and CDR2 FYNNEI. CDR3 bases: TGTGCCAGCAGTTCCGGACTAGCGGGAGAGTGGGACGGGGAGCTGTTTTTT. The encoded protein is CASSSGLAGEWDGELFF.

The CDR3 reads CASSSYGLEEETQYF. The CDR3 nucleotides are TGTGCCAGCAGCTCGTATGGACTAGAGGAAGAGACCCAGTACTTC. This sequence joins TRBV7-8 and TRBJ2-5; 7 nucleotides match TRBD2. CDR3 length: 15 residues. The germline V gene encodes CDR1 SGHVS and CDR2 FQNEAQ. Trimming cost V 4 bases and J 3 bases; bases outside gene matches: 8.

The rearrangement uses TRBV19 and TRBJ1-1; D gene unclear. Per germline, CDR1 LNHDA and CDR2 SQIVND (reference sequence). Trimming removed 5 bases from V and 5 bases from J, with 21 bases in between. The CDR3 is 16 amino acids. The CDR3 nucleotides read TGTGCCAGTAGTCGCCCCGCCCGGGTGGGGAGGACTGAAGCTTTCTTT. It translates to CASSRPARVGRTEAFF.